This TCR beta chain emerged from a study of shared T cell receptors in the human thymus. A few counts support this clone. Some clones are missing from TCRdb's copy, which holds only in-frame ones; the method was immunoSEQ multiplex PCR. The profile shows hundreds of thousands of clones, around 87% of them singletons. Germline CDR1 and CDR2: MRHNA and SNTAGT. CDR3 length equals 15 residues. Trimming took off 6 bases at V and 4 bases at J, with 16 bases between the two ends. The same specimen was also included in a second study, on human thymus T cells. Per that paper: Among the donors, all were healthy Finnish infants having corrective surgery for congenital heart defects. Thymus tissue for the work was resected from patients undergoing corrective heart surgery. Biased V and J segment usage appeared in thymus and peripheral blood. Thymic TCR repertoires of unrelated people reportedly overlapped highly.

This chain uses TRBV6-4 with TRBJ1-5, with D unresolved. The sample was thymocytes. The TCR comes from a boy under two years old with a congenital heart defect. The CDR3: CASRDTRRWNQPQHF. In nucleotides, the CDR3 is TGTGCCAGCAGAGACACACGGAGGTGGAATCAGCCCCAGCATTTT.